This T cell receptor (beta chain) was captured by sequencing in a study of shared clonotypes between healthy human individuals. Study in general: Donors were two women and a few men aged 18 to 49.

Profiling relied on immunoSEQ multiplex PCR, and the TCRdb table lists in-frame clones only, not all of them. The sample lists over a million clones, about three quarters seen once, with 1.4% in the top ten. Trimming pared 0 bases from V and 2 bases from J, leaving 10 bases between. Germline V lookup: CDR1 LGHNA, CDR2 YSLEER. The CDR3 length is 15 residues. This clone was seen many times. The chain has TRBV4-3 and TRBJ1-2; D may be TRBD1 (5 bases). The receptor was derived from a young man in good health. The source material was memory CD4+ T cells sorted from blood. Subset given: CD45RA-negative fraction. The CDR3 region is CASSQDPWDNYGYTF. DNA of the CDR3: TGCGCCAGCAGCCAAGACCCCTGGGACAACTATGGCTACACCTTC.